Presented here are 21 T cell receptor beta chains from one specimen sequenced in a study of patients and donors after allogeneic stem cell transplantation. TCRdb itself ran the RT-PCR reads through MiXCR, one entry per CDR3 protein. The sample yields 100,000 to 120,000 distinct CDR3 sequences, about a third seen once. Sequenced: blood, either unsorted or a sorted T cell fraction (not recorded which). These receptors came from a human donor who was either an allogeneic HSCT recipient or a stem cell or donor lymphocyte infusion donor (not recorded which). It is not recorded whose cells these are; they may come from a transplant donor.

V usage is TRBV24-1 and J usage is TRBJ1-2; 10 bases are shared with TRBD1. In germline, CDR1 is KGHDR, CDR2 SFDVKD. V shed 4 bases and J 6 bases; nucleotides not matched to a gene: 7. The CDR3 consists of 15 residues. The CDR3 region has the DNA TGTGCCACCAGTGACCCCGGGACAGGGGTGAATGGCTACACCTTC. It is translated as CATSDPGTGVNGYTF.

The rearrangement links TRBV11-2 to TRBJ2-4; 8 bases match TRBD2. This CDR3 has 15 amino acids. Germline CDR1 is SGHAT and CDR2 is FQNNGV. J gave up 0 bases and V 4 bases, and 2 bases lay outside the gene matches. CDR3 amino acids: CASSSLAGAKNIQYF. The CDR3 DNA sequence: TGTGCCAGCAGCTCGCTAGCGGGAGCCAAAAACATTCAGTACTTC. Drawing the rest from reference TRBV11-2 and TRBJ2-4, the complete variable domain is EAGVAQSPRYKIIEKRQSVAFWCNPISGHATLYWYQQILGQGPKLLIQFQNNGVVDDSQLPKDRFSAERLKGVDSTLKIQPAKLEDSAVYLCASSSLAGAKNIQYFGAGTRLSVL.

This clonotype was found a few times. The chain employs TRBV20-1 and TRBJ1-6; perhaps TRBD1 as D (5 bases). Looked up from germline, CDR1 is DFQATT and CDR2 is SNEGSKA (reference sequence). V lost 5 bases, J lost 10 bases, and 18 bases lay in between. This CDR3 spans 14 amino acids. In DNA, the CDR3 is TGCAGTGCTGTGACAGAACGGAGGAACTCACCCCTCCACTTT. Protein product: CSAVTERRNSPLHF.

V usage is TRBV20-1 and J usage is TRBJ2-1; 7 bases align to TRBD1. The CDR3 covers 14 residues. Looked up from germline, CDR1 is DFQATT and CDR2 is SNEGSKA (reference sequence). After removal of 6 bases from V and 8 bases from J, the junction contained 13 bases not matched to a gene. Here the CDR3 DNA reads TGCAGTGCCAACCGGGACAGACTTGTCGATGAGCAGTTCTTC. Translating it yields CSANRDRLVDEQFF.

The chain joins TRBV6-2 or TRBV6-3 to TRBJ2-1; 7 bases are a match to TRBD2. The germline V gene encodes CDR1 MNHEY and CDR2 SVGEGT. The CDR3 runs to 13 residues. Trimming removed 3 bases from V and 9 bases from J; junction bases left unmatched: 5. Here the CDR3 reads CASSYGGRTEQFF. CDR3 nucleotide sequence: TGTGCCAGCAGTTATGGCGGGAGAACTGAGCAGTTCTTC.

The gene calls are TRBV5-1 and TRBJ2-5; D might be TRBD2 (7 bases). V was pared by 2 bases and J by 9 bases, with 20 bases between. Germline CDR1 is SGHRS and CDR2 is YFSETQ. This CDR3 contains 15 residues. CDR3 amino acids: CASSFRDPKGGAQYF. In nucleotides, the CDR3 is TGCGCCAGCAGCTTCCGGGACCCGAAGGGGGGGGCCCAGTACTTC. Filled out from reference TRBV5-1 and TRBJ2-5, the complete variable domain reads KAGVTQTPRYLIKTRGQQVTLSCSPISGHRSVSWYQQTPGQGLQFLFEYFSETQRNKGNFPGRFSGRQFSNSRSEMNVSTLELGDSALYLCASSFRDPKGGAQYFGPGTRLLVL.

The chain joins TRBV7-9 to TRBJ1-1, with D perhaps TRBD1 (5 bases). Per germline, CDR1 SEHNR and CDR2 FQNEAQ (reference sequence). The length of the CDR3 is 15 residues. V lost 5 bases, J lost 1 base, and 14 bases lay in between. CDR3 DNA: TGTGCCAGCAGCCCCCGTCGGGGCCCGAACACTGAAGCTTTCTTT. Amino acids: CASSPRRGPNTEAFF.

This chain joins TRBV10-3 and TRBJ1-1; 8 bases align to TRBD1. The trim removed 6 bases at V and 8 bases at J, leaving 2 bases unmatched. The CDR3 spans 11 residues. Germline CDR1 ENHRY, CDR2 SYGVKD. This CDR3 is CAIRGQAEAFF. CDR3 in DNA: TGTGCCATCAGGGGACAGGCAGAAGCTTTCTTT.

This clonotype was recorded many times. V usage is TRBV20-1 and J usage is TRBJ2-1; TRBD2 agrees at 14 bases. V trimming: 6 bases; J trimming: 9 bases; junction bases outside the gene matches: 7. The CDR3 has 14 residues. Germline CDR1 and CDR2: DFQATT and SNEGSKA (reference sequence). DNA for the CDR3: TGCAGTGCGGGGGGGACTAGCGGGAGCGGTGAGCAGTTCTTC. Its protein product is CSAGGTSGSGEQFF.

This clonotype has more than one count but fewer than ten. J is TRBJ1-2 and V is TRBV20-1; 7 nucleotides match TRBD1. This CDR3 comprises 15 residues. Germline V gene lookup returns CDR1 DFQATT and CDR2 SNEGSKA (reference sequence). After removal of 6 bases from V and 8 bases from J, the junction contained 18 bases not matched to a gene. Here the CDR3 DNA reads TGCAGTGCCGGGGACATCGACAGGGTCGTGGAAGGCTACACCTTC. Encoded protein: CSAGDIDRVVEGYTF.

The chain employs TRBV12-3 or TRBV12-4 and TRBJ2-1, with a possible D match to TRBD2 (5 bases). The CDR3 is made up of 16 amino acids. The V end lost 5 bases, the J end lost 5 bases, and 19 bases lay between the germline ends. The CDR3 region is CASSPKGGLGDNEQFF. In DNA form, the CDR3 reads TGTGCCAGCAGTCCCAAGGGCGGCCTCGGGGACAATGAGCAGTTCTTC.

The chain links TRBV6-5 to TRBJ1-3; D remains ambiguous. The CDR3 is 16 amino acids. CDR1 and CDR2 (germline): MNHEY, SVGAGI. V gave up 2 bases and J gave up 0 bases, with 11 bases separating them. Here the CDR3 DNA reads TGTGCCAGCAGTTACGAGTGGGGTCCCTCTGGAAACACCATATATTTT. This translates into CASSYEWGPSGNTIYF.

This clonotype was detected a few times. V usage is TRBV4-3 and J usage is TRBJ2-2; maybe TRBD1 (6 bases). The germline gives CDR1 LGHNA, CDR2 YSLEER. The CDR3 is made up of 16 amino acids. Trimming stripped 4 bases from V and 1 base from J, with 13 bases between. CDR3 region: CASSRNPTGNTGELFF. The CDR3 DNA reads TGCGCCAGCAGCCGAAATCCGACAGGGAACACCGGGGAGCTGTTTTTT.

This clonotype has ten or more counts. This chain uses TRBV6-2 or TRBV6-3 with TRBJ1-5; 9 bases are a match to TRBD1. This CDR3 has 12 residues. Germline assignment: CDR1 MNHEY and CDR2 SVGEGT. Trimming at V came to 9 bases and at J to 7 bases, leaving 4 bases not matched to a gene. CDR3 sequence reads: CASGTGTQPQHF. The CDR3, as DNA: TGTGCCAGTGGGACAGGGACACAGCCCCAGCATTTT.

In this sample, this clonotype turned up a few times. This rearrangement joins TRBV20-1 to TRBJ2-2, with D maybe TRBD2 (6 bases). CDR3 size: 14 residues. Per germline, CDR1 DFQATT and CDR2 SNEGSKA (reference sequence). V was trimmed by 5 bases and J by 2 bases, leaving 12 bases between them. This chain's CDR3 is CSAEASANTGELFF. CDR3 nucleotide sequence: TGCAGTGCTGAAGCTAGCGCCAACACCGGGGAGCTGTTTTTT.

DNA for the CDR3: TGCGCCAGCAGCCTCGAAGGACTAGCCGGTGGATCCACCGGGGAGCTGTTTTTT. Protein sequence: CASSLEGLAGGSTGELFF. The chain combines TRBV5-1 with TRBJ2-2; TRBD2 matches 8 bases. The germline V gene has CDR1 SGHRS and CDR2 YFSETQ. Trimming took 4 bases from V and 4 from J; bases not matched to a gene: 15. The CDR3 has 18 residues.

With regard to this clonotype: This CDR3 fails to terminate in the conserved phenylalanine or tryptophan, so it likely reflects a read error. CDR3 nucleotides: TGTGCCAGCAGCTTATTAGGGATTGAGACCCAGTACTCC. It codes for CASSLLGIETQYS. This chain uses TRBV11-2 with TRBJ2-5; D remains unclear. From germline, CDR1 is SGHAT and CDR2 FQNNGV. Trimming shortened V by 2 bases and J by 5 bases, and 9 bases separated the two germline ends. This CDR3 spans 13 amino acids.

The V and J genes are TRBV3-1 and TRBJ2-1, with D unresolved. Germline-derived CDR1 and CDR2 are LGHDT and YNNKEL (reference sequence). Trimming removed 0 bases at V and 5 bases at J, with 11 bases between. This CDR3 spans 15 amino acids. CDR3 sequence (DNA): TGTGCCAGCAGCCAAGATTTGGCCATCCACAATGAGCAGTTCTTC. Translation: CASSQDLAIHNEQFF.

J is TRBJ2-2 and V is TRBV6-5; D possibly corresponds to TRBD2 (6 bases). CDR1 and CDR2 (germline): MNHEY, SVGAGI. The CDR3 runs to 14 residues. Trimming stripped 6 bases from V and 5 bases from J, with 13 bases between. CDR3 in DNA: TGTGCCAGCAGGGAGGGATGGGAGACCGGGGAGCTGTTTTTT. Amino acids: CASREGWETGELFF.

The chain uses TRBV4-3 and TRBJ2-1; possible D gene TRBD2, 6 bases. CDR1 is LGHNA and CDR2 is YSLEER in the germline V gene. The CDR3 covers 15 residues. V lost 0 bases and J lost 3, with 9 bases in between. For the CDR3, the DNA is TGCGCCAGCAGCCAAGACGAGACTAGCTACAATGAGCAGTTCTTC. It translates to CASSQDETSYNEQFF.

The chain joins TRBV5-1 to TRBJ2-1; 13 bases agree with TRBD2. CDR1 is SGHRS, CDR2 YFSETQ, per germline. The CDR3 totals 14 residues. The V segment lost 5 bases and the J segment 7 bases; nucleotides outside the gene matches: 3. In DNA, the CDR3 is TGCGCCAGCAGATGGACTAGCGGGAGTAATGAGCAGTTCTTC. This codes for CASRWTSGSNEQFF. The whole variable domain, filled in from reference TRBV5-1 and TRBJ2-1, reads KAGVTQTPRYLIKTRGQQVTLSCSPISGHRSVSWYQQTPGQGLQFLFEYFSETQRNKGNFPGRFSGRQFSNSRSEMNVSTLELGDSALYLCASRWTSGSNEQFFGPGTRLTVL.